The next 28 T cell receptor beta chains were all read from a single sample in a study of blood T cell repertoires in COVID-19 (dated by TCRdb to 2020 to 2022). Libraries were made using the immunoSEQ multiplex PCR assay. This immuneACCESS table, as held by TCRdb, lists in-frame sequences with V and J called but not all clones. Of the missing ones, under half trace to an unresolved V gene in checked studies; the others have no known cause. This sample gives approximately 440,000 clones in total; less than 95% of them show up just once. 0.6% of the sample goes to the ten largest clones. Source material: PBMCs or T cells enriched from blood (not recorded which). These receptors came from a man younger than 35 who had recovered from COVID-19.

The chain employs TRBV28 and TRBJ2-1; 8 bases are a match to TRBD1. The V gene end was trimmed by 2 bases and the J gene end by 12 bases; junction bases not matched to a gene: 3. Germline CDR1 is MDHEN and CDR2 is SYDVKM. The CDR3 is 12 amino acids. Here the CDR3 DNA reads TGTGCCAGCAGTTTAGCCGGACAGGGGCAGTTCTTC. Amino acid sequence: CASSLAGQGQFF.

The chain joins TRBV6-5 to TRBJ1-1; 8 nucleotides line up with TRBD1. Unmatched junction bases numbered 5, after V lost 1 base and J lost 7 bases. CDR1 MNHEY and CDR2 SVGAGI come from the germline V gene. This CDR3 is 14 amino acids long. The chain's CDR3 is CASSYFRGLSEAFF. In DNA form, the CDR3 reads TGTGCCAGCAGTTACTTCAGGGGGCTGAGTGAAGCTTTCTTT.

The V gene is TRBV7-9, the J gene TRBJ1-2; a possible D gene is TRBD1 (5 bases). Trimming cost V 6 bases and J 0 bases, with 11 bases left between them. The germline CDR1 and CDR2 sequences are SEHNR and FQNEAQ (reference sequence). CDR3 length: 14 amino acids. CDR3 loop: CASRPQAPNYGYTF. The CDR3 DNA reads as TGTGCCAGCAGACCACAGGCCCCTAACTATGGCTACACCTTC.

The V call is TRBV5-6, the J call TRBJ2-3, with TRBD2 matching over 7 bases. The CDR3 runs 13 residues. V lost 2 bases to trimming and J lost 6 bases; unmatched junction nucleotides: 3. Germline-derived CDR1 and CDR2 are SGHDT and YYEEEE. In DNA, the CDR3 is TGTGCCAGCAGCTTCATTAGCGGGGATACGCAGTATTTT. Residues: CASSFISGDTQYF.

This clone has a single count. Other DNA sequences in the sample encode the same CDR3. The CDR3 reads CASSPEGSPLHF. CDR3 nucleotide sequence: TGTGCCAGCTCACCGGAGGGATCACCCCTCCACTTT. The genes are TRBV18 and TRBJ1-6; D unresolved. Trimming removed 3 bases from V and 10 bases from J, with 7 bases in between. The germline CDR1 and CDR2 sequences are KGHSH and LQKENI. The CDR3 consists of 12 residues.

The genes are TRBV7-6 and TRBJ2-5; no clear D. Germline-derived CDR1 and CDR2 are SGHVS and FNYEAQ. V was clipped by 0 bases and J by 5 bases, with 13 bases between them. CDR3 length: 15 amino acids. CDR3 nucleotides: TGTGCCAGCAGCTTAGCAGTGGGCCAGTGGGAGACCCAGTACTTC. Translation gives CASSLAVGQWETQYF.

The rearrangement joins TRBV7-8 to TRBJ1-1; D unresolved. This CDR3 is built from 13 residues. V was shortened by 5 bases and J by 7 bases, with 14 bases between the two germline ends. Germline CDR1 and CDR2: SGHVS and FQNEAQ. The CDR3 nucleotides read TGTGCCAGCAGCAACCCCGGGTATGGTGAAGCTTTCTTT. It is translated as CASSNPGYGEAFF.

This clone turned up a few times. V gene TRBV24-1 combines with J gene TRBJ2-5; D call uncertain. The CDR3 has 12 amino acids. The V gene's germline CDR1 is KGHDR and CDR2 SFDVKD. V lost 1 base and J lost 5, with 4 bases in between. The CDR3 spells CATSDFGETQYF. DNA for the CDR3: TGTGCCACCAGTGATTTCGGGGAGACCCAGTACTTC.

The chain combines TRBV28 with TRBJ1-4; 9 bases fit TRBD1. The CDR3 is 16 amino acids. Germline V gene sequence: CDR1 MDHEN, CDR2 SYDVKM. Germline trimming cut 2 bases from V and 7 bases from J; bases unmatched to any gene: 8. CDR3 DNA sequence: TGTGCCAGCAGTTTACCTCCGGGACAGGGCGGTGAAAAACTGTTTTTT. Encoded protein: CASSLPPGQGGEKLFF.

V and J are TRBV7-9 and TRBJ1-2, with TRBD1 matching over 12 bases. The CDR3 is made up of 17 amino acids. Germline V gene data show CDR1 as SEHNR and CDR2 as FQNEAQ (reference sequence). Germline trimming cut 4 bases from V and 8 bases from J; bases unmatched to any gene: 14. CDR3 in amino acids: CASSSNFPGQGASGYTF. Here the CDR3 DNA reads TGTGCCAGCAGCTCAAACTTCCCGGGACAGGGGGCATCGGGCTACACCTTC. The full variable domain, rest sourced from reference TRBV7-9 and TRBJ1-2, is DTGVSQNPRHKITKRGQNVTFRCDPISEHNRLYWYRQTLGQGPEFLTYFQNEAQLEKSRLLSDRFSAERPKGSFSTLEIQRTEQGDSAMYLCASSSNFPGQGASGYTFGSGTRLTVV.

The chain combines TRBV7-8 with TRBJ2-2, with unresolved D. Germline-derived CDR1 and CDR2 are SGHVS and FQNEAQ. The CDR3 extends over 16 amino acids. Trimming took 2 bases from V and 3 from J, leaving 13 bases between them. In DNA form, the CDR3 reads TGTGCCAGCAGCTTAACGCGAGTAAAGCACACCGGGGAGCTGTTTTTT. Amino acid sequence: CASSLTRVKHTGELFF.

The V gene is TRBV28, the J gene TRBJ2-5; the D gene is possibly TRBD1 (6 bases). CDR1 and CDR2 (germline): MDHEN, SYDVKM. The CDR3 contains 12 residues. Trimming took off 4 bases at V and 7 bases at J, with 10 bases between the two ends. The CDR3 loop is CASSYLQGTQYF. DNA for the CDR3: TGTGCCAGCAGTTACCTACAGGGGACCCAGTACTTC.

This clone came up once. V is TRBV28 and J is TRBJ1-5; tentative D call: TRBD1 (5 bases). The V and J ends lost 1 base and 3 bases respectively, with 16 bases between them. This CDR3 has 17 residues. CDR1 is MDHEN, CDR2 SYDVKM, per germline. The CDR3 DNA follows: TGTGCCAGCAGTTTATTCGGGTGGGGACTGATCAATCAGCCCCAGCATTTT. Protein sequence: CASSLFGWGLINQPQHF.

The chain carries TRBV10-1 and TRBJ2-7, with D tentatively TRBD1 (6 bases). V was trimmed by 3 bases and J by 0 bases, leaving 12 bases between them. The CDR3 is made up of 15 amino acids. Per germline, CDR1 WNHNN and CDR2 SYGVQD (reference sequence). CDR3 sequence (DNA): TGCGCCAGCAGTGAAGGACAGACAACCTCCTACGAGCAGTACTTC. It specifies CASSEGQTTSYEQYF.

V is TRBV29-1 and J is TRBJ2-7, with 10 bases matching TRBD1. The CDR3 has 15 amino acids. Germline V lookup: CDR1 SQVTM, CDR2 ANQGSEA. With V trimmed by 4 bases and J by 4 bases, 10 bases remained unmatched. The chain's CDR3 is CSVGVLDRGVYEQYF. The CDR3 coding sequence is TGCAGCGTTGGGGTCTTGGACAGGGGGGTTTACGAGCAGTACTTC.

This chain uses TRBV28 with TRBJ1-2, with D maybe TRBD1 (6 bases). Trimming cost V 6 bases and J 7 bases, with 18 bases left between them. Germline CDR1 MDHEN, CDR2 SYDVKM. The CDR3 is 14 residues long. CDR3 residues: CASRSGTMGSGYTF. The CDR3 region has the DNA TGTGCCAGCAGATCCGGGACAATGGGCTCTGGCTACACCTTC.

This clone was seen only a few times. The V and J genes are TRBV2 and TRBJ1-1, with D tentatively TRBD1 (5 bases). Trimming removed 6 bases at V and 1 base at J, with 9 bases between. The CDR3 has 13 amino acids. Germline CDR1 is SNHLY and CDR2 is FYNNEI. The CDR3 DNA follows: TGTGCCAGCAGAGGGGAGGAGAACACTGAAGCTTTCTTT. It specifies CASRGEENTEAFF.

The chain joins TRBV4-1 to TRBJ2-3; D is possibly TRBD2 (7 bases). This CDR3 contains 17 residues. The germline CDR1 and CDR2 sequences are MGHRA and YSYEKL. V was trimmed by 0 bases and J by 7 bases, leaving 20 bases between them. The DNA for the CDR3 is TGCGCCAGCAGCCAAGATCCCAGGGGCAGGGGAGGGAATACGCAGTATTTT. Protein product: CASSQDPRGRGGNTQYF.

The V call is TRBV10-1, the J call TRBJ2-2; 7 bases fit TRBD2. This CDR3 region has 17 residues. Germline lookup yields CDR1 WNHNN and CDR2 SYGVQD (reference sequence). V trimming: 3 bases; J trimming: 0 bases; junction bases outside the gene matches: 7. DNA of the CDR3: TGCGCCAGCAGTGACAGACTAGCCTATACGAACACCGGGGAGCTGTTTTTT. Protein: CASSDRLAYTNTGELFF.

V is TRBV5-1 and J is TRBJ2-7; possible D gene TRBD2, 7 bases. V dropped 2 bases and J dropped 3 bases, with 12 bases sitting between them. The germline CDR1 and CDR2 sequences are SGHRS and YFSETQ. This CDR3 is 14 amino acids long. The CDR3 is CASSFEGGNYEQYF. In DNA, the CDR3 is TGCGCCAGCAGCTTTGAGGGGGGGAACTACGAGCAGTACTTC.

The chain has TRBV27 and TRBJ2-1; D may be TRBD2 (7 bases). The CDR3 contains 16 residues. Germline assignment: CDR1 MNHEY and CDR2 SMNVEV (reference sequence). V lost 3 bases, J lost 7 bases, and 19 bases lay in between. The CDR3 loop is CASSLGGGWARNEQFF. DNA for the CDR3: TGTGCCAGCAGTTTGGGAGGGGGATGGGCAAGGAATGAGCAGTTCTTC.

This chain's CDR3 is CASSKSPLSFLFF. The CDR3, as DNA: TGTGCCAGCAGCAAATCCCCCCTTTCTTTCCTGTTTTTT. The V and J genes are TRBV21-1 and TRBJ1-4. TRBV21-1 is assigned pseudogene status. The CDR3 covers 13 residues.

V and J are TRBV7-9 and TRBJ1-2; D unresolved. V lost 5 bases and J 6 bases, leaving 16 bases between the germline ends. Germline V lookup: CDR1 SEHNR, CDR2 FQNEAQ (reference sequence). The CDR3 contains 14 residues. The CDR3 sequence is CASSQKMGGDGYTF. Here the CDR3 DNA reads TGTGCCAGCAGCCAAAAAATGGGAGGCGATGGCTACACCTTC.

The V and J genes are TRBV7-8 and TRBJ2-3; the D gene is possibly TRBD1 (5 bases). The germline CDR1 and CDR2 sequences are SGHVS and FQNEAQ. V was shortened by 5 bases and J by 4 bases, with 22 bases between the two germline ends. This CDR3 is 17 amino acids long. CDR3 nucleotide sequence: TGTGCCAGCAGCCAGAGCAGAAACAGGCTGGGCGCAGATACGCAGTATTTT. Protein sequence: CASSQSRNRLGADTQYF.

This clone appeared once. Written as DNA, the CDR3 is TGCAGTGCTCCCCGGGACTCTGGGGCTTTCTTT. Amino acids: CSAPRDSGAFF. The chain links TRBV20-1 to TRBJ1-1; a weak D match, TRBD1 (5 bases). Germline values: CDR1 DFQATT, CDR2 SNEGSKA (reference sequence). V was shortened by 5 bases and J by 11 bases, with 15 bases between the two germline ends. The CDR3 is made up of 11 amino acids.

The chain recombines TRBV27 with TRBJ2-7; a possible D gene is TRBD2 (6 bases). The V end lost 5 bases, the J end lost 5 bases, and 16 bases lay between the germline ends. Germline V gene lookup returns CDR1 MNHEY and CDR2 SMNVEV (reference sequence). The CDR3 runs to 14 residues. For the CDR3, the DNA is TGTGCCAGCAGTCACCGGGACGGAGGGGACGAGCAGTACTTC. Its protein product is CASSHRDGGDEQYF.

CDR3 region: CASSSPGRRDQETQYF. The CDR3 nucleotides read TGCGCCAGCAGCTCCCCGGGGAGGAGGGACCAAGAGACCCAGTACTTC. V gene TRBV4-1 combines with J gene TRBJ2-5, with D possibly TRBD2 on 6 matching bases. Trimming removed 5 bases from V and 0 bases from J, with 16 bases in between. CDR3 length: 16 residues. Germline V CDR1 and CDR2: MGHRA, YSYEKL.

The chain links TRBV7-6 to TRBJ2-3; possible D gene TRBD1, 7 bases. The germline V gene encodes CDR1 SGHVS and CDR2 FNYEAQ. The V gene lost 6 bases and the J gene lost 4 bases, with 17 bases spanning the gap. The CDR3 is made up of 15 amino acids. CDR3 sequence reads: CASSLAGGRSDTQYF. Here the CDR3 DNA reads TGTGCCAGCAGTCTAGCAGGGGGGAGGTCAGATACGCAGTATTTT. Together with reference TRBV7-6 and TRBJ2-3, the CDR3 gives the full variable domain: GAGVSQSPRYKVTKRGQDVALRCDPISGHVSLYWYRQALGQGPEFLTYFNYEAQQDKSGLPNDRFSAERPEGSISTLTIQRTEQRDSAMYRCASSLAGGRSDTQYFGPGTRLTVL.